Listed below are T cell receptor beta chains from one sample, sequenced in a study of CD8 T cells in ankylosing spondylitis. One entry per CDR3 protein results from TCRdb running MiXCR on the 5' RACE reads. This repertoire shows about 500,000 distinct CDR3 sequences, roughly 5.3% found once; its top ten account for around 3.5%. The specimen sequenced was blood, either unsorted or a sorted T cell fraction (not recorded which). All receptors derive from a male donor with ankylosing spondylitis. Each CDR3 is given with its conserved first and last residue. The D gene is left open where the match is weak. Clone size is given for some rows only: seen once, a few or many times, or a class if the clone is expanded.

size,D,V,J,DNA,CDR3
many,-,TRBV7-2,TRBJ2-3,TGTGCCAGCAGCTTACGGTTGGGGACAGATACGCAGTATTTT,CASSLRLGTDTQYF
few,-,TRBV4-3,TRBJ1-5,TGCGCCAGCAGCCAAGAAGCCTGGCAGGAGGTCCAGCCCCAGCATTTT,CASSQEAWQEVQPQHF
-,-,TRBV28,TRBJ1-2,TGTGCCAGCAGTTTAGGCCTCCCGAGCTATGGCTACACCTTC,CASSLGLPSYGYTF
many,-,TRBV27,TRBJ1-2,TGTGCCAGCACCACCGGGGGCGAAAAAGGCTACACCTTC,CASTTGGEKGYTF
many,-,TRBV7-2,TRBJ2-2,TGTGCCAGCAGCCACAGCATGAACACCGGGGAGCTGTTTTTT,CASSHSMNTGELFF
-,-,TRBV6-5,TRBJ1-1,TGTGCCAGCAGTTCCGCCGACGCACACACTGAAGCTTTCTTT,CASSSADAHTEAFF
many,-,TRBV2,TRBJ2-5,TGTGCCAGCAGACTTGGGACCTCGCAGTACCAAGAGACCCAGTACTTC,CASRLGTSQYQETQYF
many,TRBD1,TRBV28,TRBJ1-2,TGTGCCAGCAGTTTACAAAGGACAGGGAACTATGGCTACACCTTC,CASSLQRTGNYGYTF
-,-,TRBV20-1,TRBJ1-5,TGCAGTGCCGCATATTCGGCTCTTGATCAGCCCCAGCATTTT,CSAAYSALDQPQHF
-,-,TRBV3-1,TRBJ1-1,TGTGCCAGCAGCTCGACTTACCGGGGCCGGGGGACCGAAGCTTTCTTT,CASSSTYRGRGTEAFF
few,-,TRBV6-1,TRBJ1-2,TGTGCCAGCTCTAAAAGGCAGGACTATGGCTACACCTTC,CASSKRQDYGYTF
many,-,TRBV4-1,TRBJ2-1,TGCGCCAGCAGCCACCCCACCCGTCATGCCTACAATGAGCAGTTCTTC,CASSHPTRHAYNEQFF
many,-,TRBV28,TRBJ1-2,TGTGCCAGCAGTTCCCAGGGGATTCAAGGGAGTGGCTACACCTTC,CASSSQGIQGSGYTF
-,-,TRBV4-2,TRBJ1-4,TGTGCCATGAGCCCCGAACTCCCCGGGAGGACTAATGAAAAACTGTTTTTT,CAMSPELPGRTNEKLFF
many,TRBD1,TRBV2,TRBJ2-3,TGTGCCAGCAGTGCTCAGGGACAGCAGACAGATACGCAGTATTTT,CASSAQGQQTDTQYF
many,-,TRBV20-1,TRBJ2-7,TGCAGTGCTAGAGAGGGCAGTAAATACGAGCAGTACTTC,CSAREGSKYEQYF
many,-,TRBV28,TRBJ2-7,TGTGCCACCTTTGGCACTCTCTCCTACGAGCAGTACTTC,CATFGTLSYEQYF
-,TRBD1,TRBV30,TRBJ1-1,TGTGCCTGGAGACGGGACAGCGTTGAAGCTTTCTTT,CAWRRDSVEAFF
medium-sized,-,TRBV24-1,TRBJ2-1,TGTGCCACCAGTGACCTTAATGAGGGGCATGAGCAGTTCTTC,CATSDLNEGHEQFF
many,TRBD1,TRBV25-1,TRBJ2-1,TGTGCCAGCAGTGAGGGGACAGGGAGATACAATGAGCAGTTCTTC,CASSEGTGRYNEQFF
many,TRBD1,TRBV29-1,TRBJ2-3,TGCAGCGTTGTATCGGGACAGGGATTCGCAGATACGCAGTATTTT,CSVVSGQGFADTQYF
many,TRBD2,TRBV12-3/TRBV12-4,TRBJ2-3,TGTGCCAGCAGTCCCCTGGGAGGGAAAGATACGCAGTATTTT,CASSPLGGKDTQYF
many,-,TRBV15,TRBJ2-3,TGTGCCACCAGCAGAATCGGGACAATAGATACGCAGTATTTT,CATSRIGTIDTQYF
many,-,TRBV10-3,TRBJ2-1,TGTGCCATCAGTGACCCGGGGGGACAGAGCTCCTACAATGAGCAGTTCTTC,CAISDPGGQSSYNEQFF
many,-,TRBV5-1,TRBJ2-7,TGCGCCAGCAGCTTGGGAGCGGCCGACGCCTACGAGCAGTACTTC,CASSLGAADAYEQYF
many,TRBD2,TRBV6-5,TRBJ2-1,TGTGCCAGCAGTTACGACGCCCCGGGACTAGCTGTTTTGAATGAGCAGTTCTTC,CASSYDAPGLAVLNEQFF
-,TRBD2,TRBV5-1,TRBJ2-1,TGCGCCAGCTGTCCCTTAGCGGGGGCCTACAATGAGCAGTTCTTC,CASCPLAGAYNEQFF
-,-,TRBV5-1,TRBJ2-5,TGCGCCAGCAGGACCCAGGGTCAAGAGACCCAGTACTTC,CASRTQGQETQYF
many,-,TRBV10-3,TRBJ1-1,TGTGCCATCAGTGAGTCTAAGGCTTTCTTT,CAISESKAFF
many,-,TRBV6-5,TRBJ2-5,TGTGCCAGCAGTTACGCGGGTACTCTGGGAGAGACCCAGTACTTC,CASSYAGTLGETQYF
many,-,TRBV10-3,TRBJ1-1,TGTGCCATCAGTGCGTCTAAAGACGGGCCTGAAGCTTTCTTT,CAISASKDGPEAFF
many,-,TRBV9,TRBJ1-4,TGTGCCAGCAGCGTAGGGGGCCGGGAAAAACTGTTTTTT,CASSVGGREKLFF
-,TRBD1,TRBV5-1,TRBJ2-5,TGCGCCAGCAGCTCGGGCTCACAGGGGAAAGAGACCCAGTACTTC,CASSSGSQGKETQYF
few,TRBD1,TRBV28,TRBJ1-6,TGTGCCAGCAGTCCCGGGACAGGGGGGGGGCCCCTCCACTTT,CASSPGTGGGPLHF
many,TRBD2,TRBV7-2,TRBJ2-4,TGTGCCAGCGGTAAACTAGCGGGGGGGAACATTCAGTACTTC,CASGKLAGGNIQYF
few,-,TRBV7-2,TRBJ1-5,TGTGCCAGCAGCCGGGTTGGGGGGCAGGGTCAGCCCCAGCATTTT,CASSRVGGQGQPQHF
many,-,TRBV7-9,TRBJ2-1,TGTGCCAGCAGCTTACGGGTCTATTCAGAGCAGTTCTTC,CASSLRVYSEQFF
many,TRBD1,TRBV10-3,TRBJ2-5,TGTGCCATCAGGAACCCAGGGGGGACCCAGTACTTC,CAIRNPGGTQYF
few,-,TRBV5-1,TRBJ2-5,TGCGCCAGCAGCTACCGGCAGGGGATGTCCCGGGAGACCCAGTACTTC,CASSYRQGMSRETQYF
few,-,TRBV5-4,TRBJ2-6,TGTGCCAGCAGCCTCTTAGGGGCCAACGTCCTGACTTTC,CASSLLGANVLTF
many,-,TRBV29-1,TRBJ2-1,TGCAGCGTTGTAGCTGTCTCCTACAATGAGCAGTTCTTC,CSVVAVSYNEQFF
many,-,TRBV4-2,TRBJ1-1,TGTGCCAGCAGCCCCAGAAGGACCCAAGTCTCTGAAGCTTTCTTT,CASSPRRTQVSEAFF
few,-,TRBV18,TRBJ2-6,TGTGCCAGCTCACCGGACAGTGGAGTACTCTGGGCCAACGTCCTGACTTTC,CASSPDSGVLWANVLTF
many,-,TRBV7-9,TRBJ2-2,TGTGCCAGCAGCCTATCCCACGGTACCACCGGGGAGCTGTTTTTT,CASSLSHGTTGELFF
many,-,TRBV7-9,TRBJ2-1,TGTGCCAGCAGCTTAGCCAATGAGCAGTTCTTC,CASSLANEQFF
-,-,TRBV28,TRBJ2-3,TGTGCCAGCACCACTGGGGGGGCGCCAGGCACAGATACGCAGTATTTT,CASTTGGAPGTDTQYF
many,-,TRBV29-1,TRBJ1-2,TGCAGCGTTACAGGGCTCTATGGCTACACCTTC,CSVTGLYGYTF
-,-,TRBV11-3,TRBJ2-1,TGTGCCAGCAGCTTAACAGTATTCGGTGAGCAGTTCTTC,CASSLTVFGEQFF